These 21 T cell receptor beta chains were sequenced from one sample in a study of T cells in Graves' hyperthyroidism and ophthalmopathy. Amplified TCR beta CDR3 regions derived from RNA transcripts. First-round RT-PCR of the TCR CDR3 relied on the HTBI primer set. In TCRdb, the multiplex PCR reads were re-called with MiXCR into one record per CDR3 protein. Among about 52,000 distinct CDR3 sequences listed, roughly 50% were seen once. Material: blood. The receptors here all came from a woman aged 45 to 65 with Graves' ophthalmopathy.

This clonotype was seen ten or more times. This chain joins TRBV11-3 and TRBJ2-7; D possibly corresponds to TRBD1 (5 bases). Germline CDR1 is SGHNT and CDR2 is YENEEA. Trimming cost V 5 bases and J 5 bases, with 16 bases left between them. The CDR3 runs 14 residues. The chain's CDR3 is CASSQGHGVDEQYF. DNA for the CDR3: TGTGCCAGCAGCCAGGGTCATGGTGTCGACGAGCAGTACTTC.

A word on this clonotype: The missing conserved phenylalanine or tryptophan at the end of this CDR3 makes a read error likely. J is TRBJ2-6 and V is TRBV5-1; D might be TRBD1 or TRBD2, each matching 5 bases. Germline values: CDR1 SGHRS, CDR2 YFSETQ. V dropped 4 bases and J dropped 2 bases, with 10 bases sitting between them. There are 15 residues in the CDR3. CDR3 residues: CASSPGRPGANVLTC. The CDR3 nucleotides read TGCGCCAGCAGCCCGGGACGCCCTGGGGCCAACGTCCTGACTTGC.

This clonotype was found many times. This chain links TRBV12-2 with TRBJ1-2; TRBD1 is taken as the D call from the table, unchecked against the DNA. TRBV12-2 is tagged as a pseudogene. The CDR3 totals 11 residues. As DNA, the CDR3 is TGTGCAAGTCGCTTGGACAGGGCCAGCACCTTC. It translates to CASRLDRASTF.

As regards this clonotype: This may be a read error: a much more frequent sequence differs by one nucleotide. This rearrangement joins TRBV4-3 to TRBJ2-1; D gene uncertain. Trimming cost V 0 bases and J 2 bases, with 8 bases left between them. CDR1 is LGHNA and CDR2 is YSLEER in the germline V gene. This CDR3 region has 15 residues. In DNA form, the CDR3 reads TGCGCCAGCAGCCAAGAAAGGATGACCTACAATGAGCAGTTCTTC. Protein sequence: CASSQERMTYNEQFF.

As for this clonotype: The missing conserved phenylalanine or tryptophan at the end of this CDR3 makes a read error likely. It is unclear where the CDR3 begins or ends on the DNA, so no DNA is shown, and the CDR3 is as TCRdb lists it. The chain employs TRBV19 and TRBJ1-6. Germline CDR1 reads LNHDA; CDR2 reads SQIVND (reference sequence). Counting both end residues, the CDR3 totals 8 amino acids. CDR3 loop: CASTTTRS.

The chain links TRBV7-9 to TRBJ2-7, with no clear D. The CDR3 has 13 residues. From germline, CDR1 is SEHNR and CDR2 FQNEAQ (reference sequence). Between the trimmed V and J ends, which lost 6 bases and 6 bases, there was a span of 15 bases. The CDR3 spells CASSGKASGEQYF. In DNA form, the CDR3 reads TGTGCCAGCAGTGGAAAAGCCTCCGGCGAGCAGTACTTC.

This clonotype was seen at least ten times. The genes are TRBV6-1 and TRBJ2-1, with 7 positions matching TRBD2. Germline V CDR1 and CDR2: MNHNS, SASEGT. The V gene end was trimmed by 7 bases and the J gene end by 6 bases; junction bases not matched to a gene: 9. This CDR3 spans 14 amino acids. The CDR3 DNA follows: TGTGCCAGCATGCGAGCGGGAAGTACCAATGAGCAGTTCTTC. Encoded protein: CASMRAGSTNEQFF.

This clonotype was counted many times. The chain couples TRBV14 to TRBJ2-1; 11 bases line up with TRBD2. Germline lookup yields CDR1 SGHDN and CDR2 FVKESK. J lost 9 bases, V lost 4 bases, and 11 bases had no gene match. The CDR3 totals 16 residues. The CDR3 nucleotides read TGTGCCAGCAGCCGAGGACTAGCGGGCAGGCGGGCTGAGCAGTTCTTC. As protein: CASSRGLAGRRAEQFF.

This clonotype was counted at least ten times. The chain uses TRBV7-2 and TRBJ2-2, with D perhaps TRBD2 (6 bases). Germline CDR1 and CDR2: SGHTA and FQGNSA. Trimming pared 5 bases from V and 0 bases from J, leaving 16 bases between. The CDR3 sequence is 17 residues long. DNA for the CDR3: TGTGCCAGCAGCGCCCTAGCCGGGACTGCGAACACCGGGGAGCTGTTTTTT. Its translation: CASSALAGTANTGELFF.

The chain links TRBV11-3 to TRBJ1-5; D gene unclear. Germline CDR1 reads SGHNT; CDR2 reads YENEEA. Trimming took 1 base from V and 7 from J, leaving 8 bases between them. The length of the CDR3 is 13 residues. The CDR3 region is CASSLAPGQPQHF. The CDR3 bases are TGTGCCAGCAGCTTAGCCCCGGGGCAGCCCCAGCATTTT.

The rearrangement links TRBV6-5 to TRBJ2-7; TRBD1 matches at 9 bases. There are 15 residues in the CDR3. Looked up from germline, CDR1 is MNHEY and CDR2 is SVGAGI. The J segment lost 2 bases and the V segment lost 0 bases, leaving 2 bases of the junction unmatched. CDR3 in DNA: TGTGCCAGCAGTTACTCGAGGACAGGGGCCTACGAGCAGTACTTC. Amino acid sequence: CASSYSRTGAYEQYF.

CDR3 amino acids: CSAIRPGHSYEQYF. The CDR3 DNA is TGCAGTGCTATCCGGCCGGGACACTCCTACGAGCAGTACTTC. V gene TRBV20-1 combines with J gene TRBJ2-7; the D gene is possibly TRBD1 (6 bases). Trimming took off 4 bases at V and 0 bases at J, with 13 bases between the two ends. The CDR3 extends over 14 amino acids. The germline gives CDR1 DFQATT, CDR2 SNEGSKA (reference sequence).

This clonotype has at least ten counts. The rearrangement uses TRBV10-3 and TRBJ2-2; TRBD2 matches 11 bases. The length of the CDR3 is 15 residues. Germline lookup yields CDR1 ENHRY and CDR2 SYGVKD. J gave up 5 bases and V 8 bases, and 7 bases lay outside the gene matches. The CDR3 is CAIPQLAGVTGELFF. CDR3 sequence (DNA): TGTGCCATCCCTCAACTAGCGGGAGTTACCGGGGAGCTGTTTTTT.

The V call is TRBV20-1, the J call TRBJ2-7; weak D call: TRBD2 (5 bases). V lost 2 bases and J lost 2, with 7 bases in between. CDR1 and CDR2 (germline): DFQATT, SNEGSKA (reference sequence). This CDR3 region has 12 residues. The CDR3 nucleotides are TGCAGTGCTAGATCCGGGACCTACGAGCAGTACTTC. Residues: CSARSGTYEQYF.

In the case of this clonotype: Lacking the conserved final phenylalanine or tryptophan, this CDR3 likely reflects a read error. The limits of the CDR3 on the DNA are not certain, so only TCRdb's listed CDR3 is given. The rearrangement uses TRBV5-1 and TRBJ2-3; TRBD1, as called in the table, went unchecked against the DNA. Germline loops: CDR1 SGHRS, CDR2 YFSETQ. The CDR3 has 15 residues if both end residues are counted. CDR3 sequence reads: CASSRTGGSTDTQYL.

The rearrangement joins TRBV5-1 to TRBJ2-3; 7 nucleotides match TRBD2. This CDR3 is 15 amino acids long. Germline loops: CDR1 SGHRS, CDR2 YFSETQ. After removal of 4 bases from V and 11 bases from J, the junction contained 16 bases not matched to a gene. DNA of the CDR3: TGCGCCAGCAGCGGGGAGGGGAGCTCCTACAATGAGCAGTATTTT. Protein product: CASSGEGSSYNEQYF.

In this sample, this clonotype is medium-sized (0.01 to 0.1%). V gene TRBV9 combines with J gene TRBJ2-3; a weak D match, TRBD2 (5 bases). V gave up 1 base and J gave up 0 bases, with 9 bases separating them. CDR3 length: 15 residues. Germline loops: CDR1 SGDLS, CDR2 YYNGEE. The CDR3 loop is CASSVSGTSTDTQYF. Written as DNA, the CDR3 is TGTGCCAGCAGCGTAAGCGGTACTAGCACAGATACGCAGTATTTT. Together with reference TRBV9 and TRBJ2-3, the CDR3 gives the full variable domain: DSGVTQTPKHLITATGQRVTLRCSPRSGDLSVYWYQQSLDQGLQFLIQYYNGEERAKGNILERFSAQQFPDLHSELNLSSLELGDSALYFCASSVSGTSTDTQYFGPGTRLTVL.

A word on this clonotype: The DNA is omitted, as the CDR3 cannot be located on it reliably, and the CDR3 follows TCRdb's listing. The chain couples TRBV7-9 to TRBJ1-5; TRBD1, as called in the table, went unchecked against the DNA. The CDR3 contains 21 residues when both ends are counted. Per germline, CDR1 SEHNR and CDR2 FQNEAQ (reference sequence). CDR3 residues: CASSLARANEKLFFGSGTQHF.

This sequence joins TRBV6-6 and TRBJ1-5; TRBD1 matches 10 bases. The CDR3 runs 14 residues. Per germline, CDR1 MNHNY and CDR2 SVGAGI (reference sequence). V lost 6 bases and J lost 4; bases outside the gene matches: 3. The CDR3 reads CASSRTGGNQPQHF. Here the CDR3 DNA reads TGTGCCAGCAGCCGGACAGGGGGAAATCAGCCCCAGCATTTT.

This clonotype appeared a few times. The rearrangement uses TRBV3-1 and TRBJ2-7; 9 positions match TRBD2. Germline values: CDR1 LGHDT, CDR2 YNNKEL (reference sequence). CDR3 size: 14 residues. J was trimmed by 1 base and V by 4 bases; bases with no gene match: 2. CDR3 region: CASSRSGGSYEQYF. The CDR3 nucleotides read TGTGCCAGCAGCCGTAGCGGGGGATCCTACGAGCAGTACTTC.

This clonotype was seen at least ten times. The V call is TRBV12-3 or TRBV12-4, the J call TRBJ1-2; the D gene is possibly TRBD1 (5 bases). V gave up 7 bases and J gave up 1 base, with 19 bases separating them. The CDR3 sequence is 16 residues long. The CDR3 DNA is TGTGCCAGCAAACCTGGGTCGGGACGGATTAACTATGGCTACACCTTC. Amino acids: CASKPGSGRINYGYTF.